The 14 T cell receptor beta chains listed next were all sequenced from one sample in a study of blood T cell repertoires in COVID-19. Method: immunoSEQ multiplex PCR; TCRdb's copy keeps in-frame clones and lacks some. The repertoire holds about 120,000 clones, about 83% seen once, with about 2% in the top ten. Input material: peripheral blood. The origin of the receptors is a woman aged 45-60 years with acute or convalescent COVID-19.

The chain carries TRBV7-2 and TRBJ2-1; a weak D match, TRBD2 (7 bases). The CDR3 has 15 residues. CDR1 and CDR2 from the germline V gene are SGHTA and FQGNSA. Trimming took 3 bases from V and 3 from J, leaving 12 bases between them. CDR3 nucleotide sequence: TGTGCCAGCAGCTTCGGAGGGGGGGTCTACAATGAGCAGTTCTTC. It yields the protein CASSFGGGVYNEQFF.

This clone was picked up a small number of times. The chain couples TRBV19 to TRBJ1-1, with D possibly TRBD1 on 5 matching bases. The germline V gene has CDR1 LNHDA and CDR2 SQIVND (reference sequence). The CDR3 extends over 15 amino acids. The V end lost 3 bases, the J end lost 3 bases, and 14 bases lay between the germline ends. CDR3 DNA sequence: TGTGCCAGTAGTATGATCGGGGGGAGGTACACTGAAGCTTTCTTT. Its translation is CASSMIGGRYTEAFF.

The chain employs TRBV25-1 and TRBJ1-4, with TRBD1 identical over 8 bases. The germline gives CDR1 MGHDK, CDR2 SYGVNS. The CDR3 spans 15 residues. V gave up 4 bases and J gave up 7 bases; unmatched junction bases: 8. CDR3 loop: CASSGPGGASEKLFF. Written as DNA, the CDR3 is TGTGCCAGCAGTGGCCCAGGGGGCGCGAGTGAAAAACTGTTTTTT.

The genes are TRBV29-1 and TRBJ2-7; unclear D gene. The CDR3 extends over 11 amino acids. V shed 4 bases and J shed 3 bases, with 7 bases lying between them. Per the germline V gene, CDR1 is SQVTM and CDR2 is ANQGSEA. The CDR3 bases are TGCAGCGTTGCTTCCGGCTACGAGCAGTACTTC. This translates into CSVASGYEQYF.

The chain couples TRBV5-1 to TRBJ2-3; the D gene is possibly TRBD1 (5 bases). The germline V gene encodes CDR1 SGHRS and CDR2 YFSETQ. Trimming removed 0 bases from V and 0 bases from J, with 11 bases in between. The CDR3 consists of 16 residues. The CDR3: CASSLGGAASTDTQYF. CDR3 nucleotide sequence: TGCGCCAGCAGCTTGGGTGGGGCTGCGAGCACAGATACGCAGTATTTT.

The chain employs TRBV7-2 and TRBJ1-1; D not resolved. Trimming took off 1 base at V and 1 base at J, with 10 bases between the two ends. Germline V gene data show CDR1 as SGHTA and CDR2 as FQGNSA. The CDR3 is 15 amino acids. CDR3 residues: CASSLVRGWNTEAFF. The CDR3 DNA reads as TGTGCCAGCAGCTTAGTGCGGGGATGGAACACTGAAGCTTTCTTT.

The gene calls are TRBV10-1 and TRBJ2-3, with TRBD2 identical over 11 bases. From germline, CDR1 is WNHNN and CDR2 SYGVQD (reference sequence). The CDR3 covers 15 residues. The trim removed 4 bases at V and 0 bases at J, leaving 0 bases unmatched. Written as DNA, the CDR3 is TGCGCCAGCAGTGGGACTAGCGGGAGCACAGATACGCAGTATTTT. It encodes CASSGTSGSTDTQYF.

For the CDR3, the DNA is TGTGCCAGCAGTTGGCGACAGGGGCCCTACGAGCAGTACTTC. It codes for CASSWRQGPYEQYF. This chain links TRBV6-2 or TRBV6-3 with TRBJ2-7; 8 bases fit TRBD1. Trimming removed 4 bases from V and 2 bases from J; junction bases left unmatched: 4. The CDR3 contains 14 residues. From germline, CDR1 is MNHEY and CDR2 SVGEGT.

The rearrangement uses TRBV24-1 and TRBJ1-1; 8 nucleotides align to TRBD1. CDR1 and CDR2 from the germline V gene are KGHDR and SFDVKD. The CDR3 is 14 amino acids. Germline trimming cut 6 bases from V and 1 base from J; bases unmatched to any gene: 3. CDR3 amino acids: CATSMDRANTEAFF. CDR3 nucleotides: TGTGCCACCAGTATGGACAGGGCGAACACTGAAGCTTTCTTT.

The genes are TRBV19 and TRBJ2-6, with TRBD1 identical over 9 bases. Unmatched junction bases numbered 5, after V lost 7 bases and J lost 1 base. The CDR3 runs 16 residues. Germline assignment: CDR1 LNHDA and CDR2 SQIVND (reference sequence). The DNA of the CDR3 is TGTGCCAGTACTACAGGGGGCCGATCTGGGGCCAACGTCCTGACTTTC. Translated: CASTTGGRSGANVLTF.

The chain combines TRBV7-2 with TRBJ2-1; 11 positions match TRBD1. Germline V gene lookup returns CDR1 SGHTA and CDR2 FQGNSA. The CDR3 consists of 16 residues. The J segment lost 5 bases and the V segment lost 3 bases, leaving 6 bases of the junction unmatched. DNA of the CDR3: TGTGCCAGCAGCTTGTACGGGACAGGGGGTAACAATGAGCAGTTCTTC. This encodes CASSLYGTGGNNEQFF.

The chain carries TRBV5-1 and TRBJ1-1; 10 bases map to TRBD1. Germline CDR1 is SGHRS and CDR2 is YFSETQ. J lost 0 bases, V lost 0 bases, and 5 bases had no gene match. This CDR3 contains 17 residues. DNA for the CDR3: TGCGCCAGCAGCTTGGCGCCGGGACAGGGGATGAACACTGAAGCTTTCTTT. It translates to CASSLAPGQGMNTEAFF. Full variable domain (missing parts from reference TRBV5-1 and TRBJ1-1): KAGVTQTPRYLIKTRGQQVTLSCSPISGHRSVSWYQQTPGQGLQFLFEYFSETQRNKGNFPGRFSGRQFSNSRSEMNVSTLELGDSALYLCASSLAPGQGMNTEAFFGQGTRLTVV.

The chain uses TRBV11-2 and TRBJ1-6; D uncertain. This CDR3 is built from 14 residues. Trimming pared 4 bases from V and 2 bases from J, leaving 6 bases between. CDR1 is SGHAT, CDR2 FQNNGV, per germline. CDR3 bases: TGTGCCAGCAGCTCGACACCCTATAATTCACCCCTCCACTTT. This encodes CASSSTPYNSPLHF.

The rearrangement uses TRBV27 and TRBJ1-4; D is unclear. Germline V gene sequence: CDR1 MNHEY, CDR2 SMNVEV (reference sequence). This CDR3 contains 14 residues. V dropped 5 bases and J dropped 5 bases, with 12 bases sitting between them. CDR3 residues: CASSSRGLNEKLFF. The CDR3 DNA follows: TGTGCCAGCAGTAGCAGAGGTCTGAATGAAAAACTGTTTTTT.